Following are 5 T cell receptor beta chains from one sample sequenced in a study of T-cell reconstitution after alpha-beta-depleted transplantation in children. Library preparation (for TCRbeta) was performed with unique molecular identifiers. MiXCR, applied by TCRdb to the PCR reads, yields one record per CDR3 protein. The sample has about 72,000 distinct CDR3 sequences, approximately 7.3% seen once. The sequencing used PBMCs from the stem cell graft donor, collected from the stem cell graft. The source is a human donor who donated a stem cell graft to a child with acute lymphoblastic leukemia.

This clonotype was seen at least ten times. The V and J genes are TRBV20-1 and TRBJ2-7, with 9 nucleotides matching TRBD2. Germline CDR1 is DFQATT and CDR2 is SNEGSKA (reference sequence). The V and J ends lost 2 bases and 1 base, in that order; junction bases with no gene match: 0. The length of the CDR3 is 13 residues. CDR3 sequence reads: CSARLAGSYEQYF. The DNA for the CDR3 is TGCAGTGCTAGACTAGCGGGGTCCTACGAGCAGTACTTC.

This clonotype was picked up a small number of times. The chain couples TRBV28 to TRBJ2-6, with D hard to call. With 3 bases removed from V and 0 bases from J, the gap between germline ends came to 6 bases. CDR3 length: 15 residues. CDR1 and CDR2 (germline): MDHEN, SYDVKM. The CDR3 sequence: CASSFGVSGANVLTF. DNA for the CDR3: TGTGCCAGCAGTTTTGGAGTCTCTGGGGCCAACGTCCTGACTTTC.

The V and J genes are TRBV11-2 and TRBJ2-1; 10 bases agree with TRBD2. The V gene's germline CDR1 is SGHAT and CDR2 FQNNGV. With 4 bases clipped from V and 3 bases from J, the junction kept 15 bases outside the gene matches. The CDR3 contains 19 residues. Here the CDR3 DNA reads TGTGCCAGCAGCTACCCATCGGCTAGCGGGAGAGGGGACTACAATGAGCAGTTCTTC. Translating gives CASSYPSASGRGDYNEQFF. The full variable domain, in which reference TRBV11-2 and TRBJ2-1 provide the parts outside the CDR3, is EAGVAQSPRYKIIEKRQSVAFWCNPISGHATLYWYQQILGQGPKLLIQFQNNGVVDDSQLPKDRFSAERLKGVDSTLKIQPAKLEDSAVYLCASSYPSASGRGDYNEQFFGPGTRLTVL.

Ten or more counts support this clonotype. CDR3 bases: TGTGCCAGCAGTCCGGGACTAGCGGGAAGCTACGAGCAGTACTTC. Translating it yields CASSPGLAGSYEQYF. V and J are TRBV28 and TRBJ2-7; 13 bases agree with TRBD2. The germline V gene encodes CDR1 MDHEN and CDR2 SYDVKM. Trimming removed 5 bases from V and 3 bases from J; junction bases left unmatched: 4. The CDR3 covers 15 residues. The variable domain in full, completed from reference TRBV28 and TRBJ2-7, reads DVKVTQSSRYLVKRTGEKVFLECVQDMDHENMFWYRQDPGLGLRLIYFSYDVKMKEKGDIPEGYSVSREKKERFSLILESASTNQTSMYLCASSPGLAGSYEQYFGPGTRLTVT.

The J gene is TRBJ2-1, the V gene TRBV5-5, with a tentative D call TRBD1 (5 bases). The ends were cut back, 3 bases at V and 6 bases at J, with 16 bases in the middle. The CDR3 extends over 15 amino acids. Looked up from germline, CDR1 is SGHKS and CDR2 is YYEKEE (reference sequence). CDR3 bases: TGTGCCAGCAGCTGGGCCGGACAAGACCCCAATGAGCAGTTCTTC. Protein product: CASSWAGQDPNEQFF.